Listed here are 13 T cell receptor beta chains from one sample, sequenced in a study of blood T cell repertoires in COVID-19. Sequencing used immunoSEQ multiplex PCR; TCRdb keeps in-frame clones, though not all of them. The sample consists of about 88,000 clones, about 90% of them appearing once. Sequencing was performed on peripheral blood. These receptors were collected from a young man with COVID-19, enrolled during active disease.

The chain has TRBV7-2 and TRBJ2-7; TRBD1 agrees at 8 bases. CDR1 is SGHTA and CDR2 is FQGNSA in the germline V gene. The CDR3 covers 15 residues. V shed 1 base, J shed 2 bases, and the junction held 4 bases outside the gene matches. The CDR3 DNA reads TGTGCCAGCAGCTTAGGTCAGGGGGCCCCCTACGAGCAGTACTTC. Amino acids: CASSLGQGAPYEQYF.

Regarding this clone: At one end, the junction sequence differs from germline, possibly due to a read error. The chain has TRBV30 and TRBJ1-4; D call uncertain. The CDR3 runs 14 residues. The germline CDR1 and CDR2 sequences are GTSNPN and SVGIG (reference sequence). CDR3: CAWSETPTNEKLLF. Here the CDR3 DNA reads TGTGCCTGGAGTGAGACCCCAACTAATGAAAAACTGCTTTTT. Full variable domain (outside the CDR3, taken from reference TRBV30 and TRBJ1-4): SQTIHQWPATLVQPVGSPLSLECTVEGTSNPNLYWYRQAAGRGLQLLFYSVGIGQISSEVPQNLSASRPQDRQFILSSKKLLLSDSGFYLCAWSETPTNEKLLFGSGTQLSVL.

This chain uses TRBV5-1 with TRBJ1-1; D is undetermined. CDR1 and CDR2 from the germline V gene are SGHRS and YFSETQ. CDR3 length equals 17 residues. Deletions cut 1 base from V and 1 base from J, with 17 bases between. The CDR3 region is CASSLQQTSHRNTEAFF. DNA for the CDR3: TGCGCCAGCAGCTTGCAACAGACATCCCACAGGAACACTGAAGCTTTCTTT.

This chain uses TRBV20-1 with TRBJ2-7; D unresolved. The V end lost 7 bases, the J end lost 0 bases, and 7 bases lay between the germline ends. This CDR3 has 11 amino acids. Per germline, CDR1 DFQATT and CDR2 SNEGSKA (reference sequence). The CDR3 sequence is CSVASSYEQYF. Written as DNA, the CDR3 is TGCAGTGTCGCGAGCTCCTACGAGCAGTACTTC.

The genes are TRBV19 and TRBJ2-1; TRBD2 matches 8 bases. This CDR3 has 13 amino acids. V was clipped by 9 bases and J by 3 bases; unmatched bases: 4. Germline V lookup: CDR1 LNHDA, CDR2 SQIVND (reference sequence). The CDR3 DNA follows: TGTGCCAGCTCGACTAGCGACTACAATGAGCAGTTCTTC. Translated: CASSTSDYNEQFF.

The V call is TRBV19, the J call TRBJ2-1; 8 bases match TRBD2. The CDR3 contains 15 residues. Trimming removed 0 bases from V and 4 bases from J; junction bases left unmatched: 2. CDR1 is LNHDA and CDR2 is SQIVND in the germline V gene (reference sequence). CDR3 loop: CASSIEGTRYNEQFF. In nucleotides, the CDR3 is TGTGCCAGTAGTATAGAGGGGACTAGGTACAATGAGCAGTTCTTC.

The chain employs TRBV9 and TRBJ2-3; a possible D gene is TRBD2 (6 bases). The V and J ends lost 0 bases and 8 bases respectively, with 13 bases between them. This CDR3 is 14 amino acids long. Germline V gene lookup returns CDR1 SGDLS and CDR2 YYNGEE. CDR3 bases: TGTGCCAGCAGCGTAGGGGGCGGGAAGGTTACGCAGTATTTT. Protein sequence: CASSVGGGKVTQYF.

The table lists this clone with a count of one. The chain is built from TRBV5-1 and TRBJ1-1; D is possibly TRBD1 (6 bases). CDR1 is SGHRS and CDR2 is YFSETQ in the germline V gene. Trimming cost V 4 bases and J 1 base, with 11 bases left between them. CDR3 size: 14 residues. This CDR3 is CASSPDRRNTEAFF. The CDR3 DNA reads TGCGCCAGCAGCCCAGACAGGAGGAACACTGAAGCTTTCTTT. The variable domain in full, completed from reference TRBV5-1 and TRBJ1-1, reads KAGVTQTPRYLIKTRGQQVTLSCSPISGHRSVSWYQQTPGQGLQFLFEYFSETQRNKGNFPGRFSGRQFSNSRSEMNVSTLELGDSALYLCASSPDRRNTEAFFGQGTRLTVV.

This chain joins TRBV28 and TRBJ1-5; tentatively, D is TRBD1 (6 bases). The CDR3 contains 14 residues. Germline loops: CDR1 MDHEN, CDR2 SYDVKM. With 6 bases removed from V and 13 bases from J, the gap between germline ends came to 22 bases. The CDR3: CASSPGQPPFGQHF. Written as DNA, the CDR3 is TGTGCCAGCAGCCCGGGACAACCGCCTTTTGGACAGCATTTT.

The chain carries TRBV24-1 and TRBJ2-1; 10 bases align to TRBD2. Germline V gene lookup returns CDR1 KGHDR and CDR2 SFDVKD. Trimming at V came to 4 bases and at J to 10 bases, leaving 15 bases not matched to a gene. The CDR3 covers 17 residues. CDR3: CATSDHRRSGRSKEQFF. CDR3 nucleotide sequence: TGTGCCACCAGTGACCACCGCCGTAGCGGGAGGTCGAAGGAGCAGTTCTTC.

This clone has just one count. Here the CDR3 DNA reads TGTGCCAGCAGCCGACAGAGTTTCAATGAGCAGTTCTTC. This translates into CASSRQSFNEQFF. This chain connects TRBV11-3 to TRBJ2-1, with D maybe TRBD1 (5 bases). The V and J ends lost 5 bases and 6 bases respectively, with 11 bases between them. CDR3 length: 13 residues. The germline V gene encodes CDR1 SGHNT and CDR2 YENEEA.

The chain links TRBV19 to TRBJ2-1; 7 nucleotides match TRBD1. Germline CDR1 is LNHDA and CDR2 is SQIVND (reference sequence). Germline trimming cut 3 bases from V and 0 bases from J; bases unmatched to any gene: 11. The CDR3 sequence is 18 residues long. The CDR3 loop is CASSILRTGLSSYNEQFF. Here the CDR3 DNA reads TGTGCCAGTAGTATTTTAAGGACAGGCCTGAGCTCCTACAATGAGCAGTTCTTC.

The V and J genes are TRBV28 and TRBJ1-2; 9 nucleotides line up with TRBD1. Losses at the gene ends were 5 bases for V and 5 bases for J; bases not matched to a gene: 9. Germline lookup yields CDR1 MDHEN and CDR2 SYDVKM. The CDR3 consists of 15 residues. In DNA, the CDR3 is TGTGCCAGCAGTCACCCTCCGACAGGGGGTTATGGCTACACCTTC. Translation: CASSHPPTGGYGYTF.